The clone carrying this T cell receptor beta chain appeared a single time. The antigen remains undetermined. This sample was taken from a study of shared clonotypes between healthy human individuals. Trimming took 3 bases from V and 2 from J; bases not matched to a gene: 7. This CDR3 is 16 amino acids long. CDR1 and CDR2 from the germline V gene are SGHRS and YFSETQ. General study findings and limits: In having few donors, the study represented limited genetic and exposure-history diversity. Depth of sequencing was expected to influence donor clonotype sharing.

Deep-level running was used for the assay. Profiling relied on immunoSEQ multiplex PCR, and the TCRdb table lists in-frame clones only, not all of them. In the table there are about 470,000 clones, roughly 83% of which are singletons. The chain joins TRBV5-1 to TRBJ2-1, with 8 nucleotides matching TRBD1. Input material: PBMCs. The clonotype comes from a woman aged 40-49 years in good health. Some clones in this sample may be carry-over from other donors' samples. CDR3 amino acids: CASSSSTGGPYNEQFF. The CDR3 bases are TGCGCCAGCAGCTCTTCAACAGGGGGACCCTACAATGAGCAGTTCTTC.